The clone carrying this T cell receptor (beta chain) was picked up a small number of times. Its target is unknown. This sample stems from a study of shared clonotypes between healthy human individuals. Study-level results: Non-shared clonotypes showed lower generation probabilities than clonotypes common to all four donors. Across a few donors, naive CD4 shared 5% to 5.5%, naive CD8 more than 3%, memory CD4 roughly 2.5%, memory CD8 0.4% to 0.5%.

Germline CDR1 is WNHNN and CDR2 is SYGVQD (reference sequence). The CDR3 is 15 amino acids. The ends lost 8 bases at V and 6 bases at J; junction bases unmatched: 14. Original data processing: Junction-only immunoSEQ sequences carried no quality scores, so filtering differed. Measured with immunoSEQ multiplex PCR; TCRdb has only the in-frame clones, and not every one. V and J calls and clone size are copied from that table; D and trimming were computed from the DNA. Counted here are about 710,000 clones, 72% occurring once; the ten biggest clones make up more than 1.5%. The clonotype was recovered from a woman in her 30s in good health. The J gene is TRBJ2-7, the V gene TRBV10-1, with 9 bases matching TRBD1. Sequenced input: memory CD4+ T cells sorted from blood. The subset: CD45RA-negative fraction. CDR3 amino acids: CASGDPGQGFLEQYF. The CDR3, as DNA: TGCGCCAGCGGGGACCCGGGACAGGGATTTCTCGAGCAGTACTTC.